Here is one T cell receptor (beta chain) with its context. These data come from a study of Graves' ophthalmopathy and Graves' hyperthyroidism. RNA transcripts were the template, and TCR beta CDR3 regions were amplified from them. Amplification began with first-round RT-PCR using HTBI primers, then second-round multiplex PCR was performed. TCRdb used MiXCR to reprocess the multiplex PCR reads, holding one entry per CDR3 protein. There are over 150,000 distinct CDR3 sequences in the sample; around two fifths occur only once, and under 6.5% lies in the top ten. Where ophthalmopathy was present, donors had moderate-to-severe activity, CAS ≥3, NOSPECS ≥4 and duration under 3 months. The germline V gene encodes CDR1 MDHEN and CDR2 SYDVKM. The CDR3 runs 13 residues. V was trimmed by 4 bases and J by 4 bases, leaving 11 bases between them.

The origin of this receptor is a woman aged 40 to 50 with Graves' ophthalmopathy. The chain joins TRBV28 to TRBJ2-7, with a possible D match to TRBD1 (6 bases). The sequencing sample was made of peripheral blood. In nucleotides, the CDR3 is TGTGCCAGCAGTTCCTTCCAGGGGTACGAGCAGTACTTC. This encodes CASSSFQGYEQYF.